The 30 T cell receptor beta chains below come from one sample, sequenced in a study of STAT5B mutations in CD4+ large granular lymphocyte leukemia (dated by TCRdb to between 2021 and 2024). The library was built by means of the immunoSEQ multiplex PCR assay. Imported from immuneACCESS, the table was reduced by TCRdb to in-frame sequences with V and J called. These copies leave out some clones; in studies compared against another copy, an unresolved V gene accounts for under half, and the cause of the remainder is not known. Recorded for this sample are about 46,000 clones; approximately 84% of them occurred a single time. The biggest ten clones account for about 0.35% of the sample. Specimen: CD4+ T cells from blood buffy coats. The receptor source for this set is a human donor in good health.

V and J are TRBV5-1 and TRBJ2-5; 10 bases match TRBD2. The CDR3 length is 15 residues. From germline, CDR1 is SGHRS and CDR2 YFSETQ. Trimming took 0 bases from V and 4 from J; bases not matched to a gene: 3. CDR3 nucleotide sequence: TGCGCCAGCAGCTTGGGTGCTAGCGGGGGAGAGACCCAGTACTTC. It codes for CASSLGASGGETQYF.

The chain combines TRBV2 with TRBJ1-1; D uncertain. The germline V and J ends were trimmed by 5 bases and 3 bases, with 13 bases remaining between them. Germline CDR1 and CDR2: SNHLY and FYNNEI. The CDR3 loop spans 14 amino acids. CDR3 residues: CASSFLDRDTEAFF. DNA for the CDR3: TGTGCCAGCAGTTTCCTGGACCGGGACACTGAAGCTTTCTTT.

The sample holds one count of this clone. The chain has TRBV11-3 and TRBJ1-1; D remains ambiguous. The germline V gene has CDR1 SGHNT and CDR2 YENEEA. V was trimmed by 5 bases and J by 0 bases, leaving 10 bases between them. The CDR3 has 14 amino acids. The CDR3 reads CASSIGIMNTEAFF. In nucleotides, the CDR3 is TGTGCCAGCAGCATCGGGATCATGAACACTGAAGCTTTCTTT.

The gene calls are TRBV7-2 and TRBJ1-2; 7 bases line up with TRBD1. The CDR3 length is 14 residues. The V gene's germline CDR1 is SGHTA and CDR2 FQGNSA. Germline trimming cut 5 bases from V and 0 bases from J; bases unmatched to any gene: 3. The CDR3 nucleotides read TGTGCCAGCAGCCGAGACAGGGCTAACTATGGCTACACCTTC. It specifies CASSRDRANYGYTF.

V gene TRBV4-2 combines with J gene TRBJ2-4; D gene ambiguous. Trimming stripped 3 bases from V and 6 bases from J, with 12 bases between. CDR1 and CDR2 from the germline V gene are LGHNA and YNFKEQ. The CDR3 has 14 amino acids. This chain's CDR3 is CASSQESDRNIQYF. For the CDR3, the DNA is TGTGCCAGCAGCCAGGAATCGGATCGAAACATTCAGTACTTC.

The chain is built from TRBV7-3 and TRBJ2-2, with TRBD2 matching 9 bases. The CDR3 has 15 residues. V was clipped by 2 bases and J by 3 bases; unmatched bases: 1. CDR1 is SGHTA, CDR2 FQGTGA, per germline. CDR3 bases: TGTGCCAGCAGCTTAGCTAGCGGGGACACCGGGGAGCTGTTTTTT. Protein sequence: CASSLASGDTGELFF.

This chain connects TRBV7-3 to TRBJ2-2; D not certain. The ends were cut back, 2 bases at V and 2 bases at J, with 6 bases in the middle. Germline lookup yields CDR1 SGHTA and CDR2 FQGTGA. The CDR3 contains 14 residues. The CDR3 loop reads CASSLFHNTGELFF. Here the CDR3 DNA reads TGTGCCAGCAGCTTATTCCACAACACCGGGGAGCTGTTTTTT.

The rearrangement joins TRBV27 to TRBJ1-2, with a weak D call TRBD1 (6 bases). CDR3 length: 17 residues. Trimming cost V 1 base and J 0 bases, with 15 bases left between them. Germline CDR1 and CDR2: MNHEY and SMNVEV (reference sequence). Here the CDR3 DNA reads TGTGCCAGCAGTTTATTGGGACAAGGGTCTACTAACTATGGCTACACCTTC. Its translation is CASSLLGQGSTNYGYTF.

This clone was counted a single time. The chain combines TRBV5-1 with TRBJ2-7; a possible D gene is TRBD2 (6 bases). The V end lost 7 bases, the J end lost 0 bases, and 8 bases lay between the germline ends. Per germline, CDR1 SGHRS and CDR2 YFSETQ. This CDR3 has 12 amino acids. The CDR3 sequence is CASAGSSYEQYF. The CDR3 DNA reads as TGCGCCAGCGCCGGGAGCTCCTACGAGCAGTACTTC.

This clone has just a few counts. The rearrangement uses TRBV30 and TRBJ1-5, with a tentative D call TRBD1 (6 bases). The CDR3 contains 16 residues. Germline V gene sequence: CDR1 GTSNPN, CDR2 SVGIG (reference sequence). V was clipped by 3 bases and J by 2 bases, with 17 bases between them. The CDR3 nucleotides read TGTGCCTGGAGGGAAAGGGGCAGGGGAGGCAATCAGCCCCAGCATTTT. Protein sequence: CAWRERGRGGNQPQHF.

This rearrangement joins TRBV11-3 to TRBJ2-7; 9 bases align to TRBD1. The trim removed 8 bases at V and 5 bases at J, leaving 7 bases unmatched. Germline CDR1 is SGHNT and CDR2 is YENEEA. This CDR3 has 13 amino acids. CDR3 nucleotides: TGTGCCAGCGGCTCGGGACAGGGTCACGAGCAGTACTTC. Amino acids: CASGSGQGHEQYF.

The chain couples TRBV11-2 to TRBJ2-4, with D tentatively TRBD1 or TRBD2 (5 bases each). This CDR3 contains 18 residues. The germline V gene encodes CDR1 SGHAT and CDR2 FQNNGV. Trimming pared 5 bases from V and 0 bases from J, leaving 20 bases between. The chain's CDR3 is CASSHTLRDGLAKNIQYF. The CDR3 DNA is TGTGCCAGCAGCCACACTTTACGGGACGGCCTAGCCAAAAACATTCAGTACTTC.

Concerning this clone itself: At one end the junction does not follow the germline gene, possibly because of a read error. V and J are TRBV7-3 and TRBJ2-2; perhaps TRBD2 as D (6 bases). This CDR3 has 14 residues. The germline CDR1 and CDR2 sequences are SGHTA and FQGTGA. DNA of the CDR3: TGTGCCAGCACCTTATCGGGGGACACCGGGGAGCTGTTTTTT. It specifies CASTLSGDTGELFF. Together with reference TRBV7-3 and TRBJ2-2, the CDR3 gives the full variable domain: GAGVSQTPSNKVTEKGKYVELRCDPISGHTALYWYRQSLGQGPEFLIYFQGTGAADDSGLPNDRFFAVRPEGSVSTLKIQRTERGDSAVYLCASTLSGDTGELFFGEGSRLTVL.

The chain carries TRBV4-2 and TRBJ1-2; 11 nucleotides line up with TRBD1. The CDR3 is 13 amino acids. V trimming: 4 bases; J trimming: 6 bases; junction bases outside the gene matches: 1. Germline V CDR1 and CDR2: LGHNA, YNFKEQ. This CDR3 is CASSRDRGDGYTF. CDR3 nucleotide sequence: TGTGCCAGCAGCCGGGACAGGGGGGATGGCTACACCTTC.

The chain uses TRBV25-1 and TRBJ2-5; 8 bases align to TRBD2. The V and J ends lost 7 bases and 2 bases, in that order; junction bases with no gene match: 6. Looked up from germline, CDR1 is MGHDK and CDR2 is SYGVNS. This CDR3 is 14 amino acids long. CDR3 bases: TGTGCCAGCACCTCAGCGGGGGCTCAAGAGACCCAGTACTTC. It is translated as CASTSAGAQETQYF.

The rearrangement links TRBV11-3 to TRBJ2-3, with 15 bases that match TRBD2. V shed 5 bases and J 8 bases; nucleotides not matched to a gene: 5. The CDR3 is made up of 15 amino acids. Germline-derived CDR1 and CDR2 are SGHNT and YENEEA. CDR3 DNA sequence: TGTGCCAGCAGCGCAAGGACTAGCGGGAGGGTTACGCAGTATTTT. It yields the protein CASSARTSGRVTQYF. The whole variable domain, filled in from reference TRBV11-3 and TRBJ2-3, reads EAGVVQSPRYKIIEKKQPVAFWCNPISGHNTLYWYLQNLGQGPELLIRYENEEAVDDSQLPKDRFSAERLKGVDSTLKIQPAELGDSAVYLCASSARTSGRVTQYFGPGTRLTVL.

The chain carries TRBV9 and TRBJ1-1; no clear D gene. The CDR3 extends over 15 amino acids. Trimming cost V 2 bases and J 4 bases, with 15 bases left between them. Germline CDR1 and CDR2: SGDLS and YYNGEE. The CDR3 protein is CASSVISGVSTEAFF. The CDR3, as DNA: TGTGCCAGCAGCGTTATCAGTGGGGTTTCCACTGAAGCTTTCTTT.

CDR3 in DNA: TGCAGCGTTCACCCTGGGGCATCCCAAGCTTTCTTT. Its translation: CSVHPGASQAFF. This chain connects TRBV29-1 to TRBJ1-1; the D gene is possibly TRBD1 (5 bases). The CDR3 consists of 12 residues. The V end lost 5 bases, the J end lost 9 bases, and 16 bases lay between the germline ends. The germline V gene has CDR1 SQVTM and CDR2 ANQGSEA.

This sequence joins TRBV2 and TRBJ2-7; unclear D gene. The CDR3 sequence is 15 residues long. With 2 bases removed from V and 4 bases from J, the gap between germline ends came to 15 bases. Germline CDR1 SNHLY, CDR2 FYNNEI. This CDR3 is CASSESGQVIYEQYF. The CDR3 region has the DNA TGTGCCAGCAGTGAAAGTGGGCAGGTGATTTACGAGCAGTACTTC. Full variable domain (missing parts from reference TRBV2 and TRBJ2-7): EPEVTQTPSHQVTQMGQEVILRCVPISNHLYFYWYRQILGQKVEFLVSFYNNEISEKSEIFDDQFSVERPDGSNFTLKIRSTKLEDSAMYFCASSESGQVIYEQYFGPGTRLTVT.

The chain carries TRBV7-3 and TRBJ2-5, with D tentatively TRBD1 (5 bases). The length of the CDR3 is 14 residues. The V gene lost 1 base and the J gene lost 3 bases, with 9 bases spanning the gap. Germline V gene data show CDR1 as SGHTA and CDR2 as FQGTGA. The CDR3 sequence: CASSLKGLEETQYF. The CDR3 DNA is TGTGCCAGCAGCTTAAAGGGGTTGGAAGAGACCCAGTACTTC.

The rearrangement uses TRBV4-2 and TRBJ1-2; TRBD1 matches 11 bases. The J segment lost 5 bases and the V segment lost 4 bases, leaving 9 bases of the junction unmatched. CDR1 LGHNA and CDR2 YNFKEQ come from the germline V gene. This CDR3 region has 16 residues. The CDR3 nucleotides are TGTGCCAGCAGCCCAGCAAGTGGGGACAGGGGGTATGGCTACACCTTC. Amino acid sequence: CASSPASGDRGYGYTF.

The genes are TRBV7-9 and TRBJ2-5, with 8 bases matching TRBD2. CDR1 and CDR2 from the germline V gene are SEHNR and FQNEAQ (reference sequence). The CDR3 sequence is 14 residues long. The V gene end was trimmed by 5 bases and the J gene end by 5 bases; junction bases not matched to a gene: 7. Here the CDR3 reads CASSNPGGPETQYF. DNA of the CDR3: TGTGCCAGCAGCAATCCGGGGGGGCCGGAGACCCAGTACTTC.

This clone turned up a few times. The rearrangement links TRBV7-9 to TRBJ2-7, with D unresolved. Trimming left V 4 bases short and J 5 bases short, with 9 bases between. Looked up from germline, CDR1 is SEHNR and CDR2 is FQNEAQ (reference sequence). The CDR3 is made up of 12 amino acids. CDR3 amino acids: CASSSNTNEQYF. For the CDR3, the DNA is TGTGCCAGCAGCTCAAACACTAACGAGCAGTACTTC.

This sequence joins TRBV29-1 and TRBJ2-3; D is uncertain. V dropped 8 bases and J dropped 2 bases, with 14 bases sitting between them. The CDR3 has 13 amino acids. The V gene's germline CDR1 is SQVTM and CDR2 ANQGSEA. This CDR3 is CSPNLPHTDTQYF. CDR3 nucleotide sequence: TGCAGCCCGAACCTCCCACACACAGATACGCAGTATTTT.

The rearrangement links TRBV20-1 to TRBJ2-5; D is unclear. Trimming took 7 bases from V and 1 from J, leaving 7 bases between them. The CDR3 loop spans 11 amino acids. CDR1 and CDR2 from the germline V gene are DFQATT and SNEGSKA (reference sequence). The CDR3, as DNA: TGCAGTGGGACGGTCCAAGAGACCCAGTACTTC. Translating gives CSGTVQETQYF.

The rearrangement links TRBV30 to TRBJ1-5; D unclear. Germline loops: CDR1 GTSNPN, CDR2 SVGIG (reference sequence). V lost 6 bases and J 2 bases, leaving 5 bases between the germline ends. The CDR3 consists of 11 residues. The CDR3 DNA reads TGTGCCTGTGGGCGCAATCAGCCCCAGCATTTT. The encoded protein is CACGRNQPQHF.

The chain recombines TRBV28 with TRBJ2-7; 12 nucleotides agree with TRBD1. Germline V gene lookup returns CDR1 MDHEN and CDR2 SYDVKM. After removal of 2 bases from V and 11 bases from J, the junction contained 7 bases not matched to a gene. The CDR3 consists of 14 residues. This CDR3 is CASSLGDRGQGKYF. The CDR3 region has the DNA TGTGCCAGCAGTTTAGGGGACAGGGGGCAGGGAAAGTACTTC.

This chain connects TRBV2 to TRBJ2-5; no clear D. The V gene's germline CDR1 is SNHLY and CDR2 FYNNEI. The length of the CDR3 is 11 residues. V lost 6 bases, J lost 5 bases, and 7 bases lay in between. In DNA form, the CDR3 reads TGTGCCAGCAGACAAAAGGAGACCCAGTACTTC. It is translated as CASRQKETQYF.

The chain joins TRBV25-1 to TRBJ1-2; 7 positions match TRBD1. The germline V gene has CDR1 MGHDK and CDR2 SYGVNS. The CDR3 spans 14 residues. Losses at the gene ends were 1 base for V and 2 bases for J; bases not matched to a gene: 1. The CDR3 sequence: CASSELDRNYGYTF. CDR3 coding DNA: TGTGCCAGCAGTGAATTGGACAGGAACTATGGCTACACCTTC.

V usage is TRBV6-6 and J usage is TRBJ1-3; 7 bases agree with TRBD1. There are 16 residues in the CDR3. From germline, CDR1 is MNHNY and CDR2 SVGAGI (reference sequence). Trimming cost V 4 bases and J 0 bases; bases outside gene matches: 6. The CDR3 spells CASSFTGASSGNTIYF. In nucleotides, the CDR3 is TGTGCCAGCAGTTTCACAGGGGCATCCTCTGGAAACACCATATATTTT.